One and the same sample provided the 2 T cell receptor beta chains below, sequenced in a study of blood T cell repertoires in COVID-19. Method: immunoSEQ multiplex PCR; TCRdb's copy keeps in-frame clones and lacks some. Of tens of thousands of clones in the sample, roughly 82% were seen once. Sequenced: peripheral blood. All receptors come from a human donor in a cohort sampled during active COVID-19.

The chain carries TRBV28 and TRBJ1-2, with 7 nucleotides matching TRBD1. With 7 bases clipped from V and 5 bases from J, the junction kept 10 bases outside the gene matches. Per the germline V gene, CDR1 is MDHEN and CDR2 is SYDVKM. The length of the CDR3 is 14 residues. CDR3 protein: CASTVGGGRYGYTF. For the CDR3, the DNA is TGTGCCAGCACCGTTGGAGGGGGCCGTTATGGCTACACCTTC.

A single count supports this clone. This chain links TRBV6-6 with TRBJ2-2; 10 positions match TRBD1. Trimming took 10 bases from V and 3 from J; bases not matched to a gene: 5. The CDR3 covers 14 residues. Germline CDR1 reads MNHNY; CDR2 reads SVGAGI (reference sequence). The CDR3 loop is CANRQGADTGELFF. CDR3 DNA: TGTGCCAACCGACAGGGGGCAGACACCGGGGAGCTGTTTTTT.